This T cell receptor (beta chain) was profiled in a study of shared clonotypes between healthy human individuals. Study findings and constraints: Depth was large, yet rarefaction showed that sorted-subset sequencing was incomplete.

This clone was recorded only once. No antigen is known for it. The CDR3 contains 14 residues. In germline, CDR1 is SGHDN, CDR2 FVKESK. V lost 0 bases to trimming and J lost 6 bases, with 11 bases between them. On sorted subsets, replicate PCRs used roughly 220 ng DNA, or roughly 30,000 T cell genomes. Assay: immunoSEQ multiplex PCR; the TCRdb copy retains only in-frame clones and omits some. The sample lists almost 750,000 clones, over 55% occurring once. Caucasian adults residing in Nashville, Tennessee made up all the donors. This TCR came from a woman aged 30 to 39 in good health. The specimen sequenced was memory CD4+ T cells sorted from blood. This sample's subset: CD45RA-negative fraction. The rearrangement links TRBV14 to TRBJ2-5; D is unresolved. The CDR3 region is CASSQDWATKTQYF. The CDR3 bases are TGTGCCAGCAGCCAAGATTGGGCCACCAAGACCCAGTACTTC.